The 11 T cell receptor beta chains reported below all come from one sample, sequenced in a study of regulatory T cells in long-lasting Graves disease. Both iRepertoire HTBI primers and Arm-PCR of CDR3 regions were used to build the TCR beta libraries. TCRdb processed the multiplex PCR reads anew with MiXCR; each CDR3 protein has one entry. The data show 250,000 or so distinct CDR3 sequences, 15% to 20% seen once. Documented time point: newly diagnosed GD, antithyroid drugs for less than 3 months. Researchers made the TCR library from RNA that was extracted from PBMCs. Another study also made use of these data, one on T cells in Graves' hyperthyroidism and ophthalmopathy.

Source: peripheral blood mononuclear cells (PBMCs), taken at new diagnosis, from a patient treated with antithyroid drugs. The receptors shown here come from a woman in her 30s with Graves disease.

This clonotype was seen ten or more times. The chain joins TRBV7-9 to TRBJ1-2, with 8 positions matching TRBD1. After removal of 2 bases from V and 6 bases from J, the junction contained 5 bases not matched to a gene. The CDR3 consists of 14 residues. Germline assignment: CDR1 SEHNR and CDR2 FQNEAQ (reference sequence). This CDR3 is CASSLRTGLDGYTF. In DNA form, the CDR3 reads TGTGCCAGCAGCTTACGGACAGGGTTGGATGGCTACACCTTC.

In its sample, this clonotype was seen many times. V usage is TRBV20-1 and J usage is TRBJ1-3, with TRBD1 matching 7 bases. This CDR3 contains 17 residues. Germline V CDR1 and CDR2: DFQATT, SNEGSKA (reference sequence). V shed 2 bases, J shed 0 bases, and the junction held 10 bases outside the gene matches. In DNA form, the CDR3 reads TGCAGTGCTAGATCGGGACAGTCCCGTTCCTCTGGAAACACCATATATTTT. Its translation: CSARSGQSRSSGNTIYF.

Many counts were recorded for this clonotype. This chain links TRBV4-1 with TRBJ1-6; D is uncertain. Germline lookup yields CDR1 MGHRA and CDR2 YSYEKL. The CDR3 is made up of 17 amino acids. V lost 0 bases, J lost 1 base, and 10 bases lay in between. The CDR3 here is CASSQDRRLSYNSPLHF. The CDR3 region has the DNA TGCGCCAGCAGCCAAGATAGAAGATTGTCCTATAATTCACCCCTCCACTTT.

This clonotype occurred many times. This sequence joins TRBV20-1 and TRBJ1-1; D gene unclear. Trimming pared 1 base from V and 4 bases from J, leaving 7 bases between. CDR3 length: 12 residues. Germline V gives CDR1 DFQATT, CDR2 SNEGSKA (reference sequence). CDR3 residues: CSARGVVTEAFF. CDR3 nucleotides: TGCAGTGCTAGAGGGGTGGTCACTGAAGCTTTCTTT.

This clonotype was counted between two and nine times. The V call is TRBV19, the J call TRBJ1-2; 8 positions agree with TRBD1. The germline V gene encodes CDR1 LNHDA and CDR2 SQIVND (reference sequence). The CDR3 covers 13 residues. With V trimmed by 10 bases and J by 0 bases, 4 bases remained unmatched. The CDR3 nucleotides are TGTGCCACTCGACAGGGGCCTAACTATGGCTACACCTTC. This gives the protein CATRQGPNYGYTF.

CDR3: CAWSEGTSYYNEQFF. CDR3 bases: TGTGCCTGGAGTGAAGGGACTAGCTATTACAATGAGCAGTTCTTC. The chain joins TRBV30 to TRBJ2-1; 9 nucleotides match TRBD2. Trimming took 1 base from V and 4 from J; bases not matched to a gene: 5. The germline V gene has CDR1 GTSNPN and CDR2 SVGIG (reference sequence). The CDR3 sequence is 15 residues long.

CDR3 DNA sequence: TGTGCCAGCAGCCTATACAGCGGGGGGGATTCCTACGAGCAGTACTTC. Amino acids: CASSLYSGGDSYEQYF. This chain joins TRBV6-1 and TRBJ2-7; 10 bases match TRBD2. The CDR3 extends over 16 amino acids. The trim removed 6 bases at V and 1 base at J, leaving 9 bases unmatched. Germline V gene sequence: CDR1 MNHNS, CDR2 SASEGT.

This clonotype was seen repeatedly, ten times or more. This rearrangement joins TRBV2 to TRBJ2-2; the match to TRBD2 covers 7 bases. Germline V gene sequence: CDR1 SNHLY, CDR2 FYNNEI. The ends lost 10 bases at V and 4 bases at J; junction bases unmatched: 3. The CDR3 is made up of 12 amino acids. The CDR3 loop reads CATTGGTGELFF. CDR3 sequence (DNA): TGTGCCACCACGGGGGGCACCGGGGAGCTGTTTTTT.

At least ten counts were recorded for this clonotype. V usage is TRBV2 and J usage is TRBJ1-1; 8 bases line up with TRBD1. The CDR3 totals 14 residues. Trimming removed 3 bases from V and 8 bases from J; junction bases left unmatched: 8. The V gene's germline CDR1 is SNHLY and CDR2 FYNNEI. The CDR3 sequence: CASSEGTGGREAFF. In DNA, the CDR3 is TGTGCCAGCAGTGAGGGGACAGGCGGGAGGGAAGCTTTCTTT.

This clonotype was recorded many times. The chain has TRBV12-3 or TRBV12-4 and TRBJ1-6, with D possibly TRBD1 on 6 matching bases. The CDR3 has 14 amino acids. V lost 6 bases and J lost 4, with 10 bases in between. CDR3 DNA sequence: TGTGCCAGCAGGGGACATAAGTATAATTCACCCCTCCACTTT. Its protein product is CASRGHKYNSPLHF.

V and J are TRBV28 and TRBJ1-2; 10 bases line up with TRBD1. V gave up 6 bases and J gave up 5 bases; unmatched junction bases: 6. Germline V CDR1 and CDR2: MDHEN, SYDVKM. The CDR3 runs to 14 residues. The CDR3 coding sequence is TGTGCCAGCAGCTCGACAGGGGGCGAGTATGGCTACACCTTC. Amino acids: CASSSTGGEYGYTF.